This entry describes one T cell receptor (beta chain). Produced via immunoSEQ multiplex PCR; TCRdb's table is partial and in-frame only. The sample includes under 200,000 clones, 60% to 85% seen only once; the top ten take roughly 8.4%. The sample comes from a study of blood T cell repertoires in COVID-19. Trimming left V 5 bases short and J 4 bases short, with 16 bases between. The CDR3 contains 15 residues. Germline V gene lookup returns CDR1 SGHRS and CDR2 YFSETQ. The material sequenced was peripheral blood. The chain recombines TRBV5-1 with TRBJ1-5, with D unresolved. This clonotype was obtained from a man aged 55 to 70 with acute or convalescent COVID-19. CDR3 region: CASRFQPGDNQPQHF. In DNA, the CDR3 is TGCGCCAGCAGATTTCAACCCGGTGATAATCAGCCCCAGCATTTT. Full variable domain (missing parts from reference TRBV5-1 and TRBJ1-5): KAGVTQTPRYLIKTRGQQVTLSCSPISGHRSVSWYQQTPGQGLQFLFEYFSETQRNKGNFPGRFSGRQFSNSRSEMNVSTLELGDSALYLCASRFQPGDNQPQHFGDGTRLSIL.